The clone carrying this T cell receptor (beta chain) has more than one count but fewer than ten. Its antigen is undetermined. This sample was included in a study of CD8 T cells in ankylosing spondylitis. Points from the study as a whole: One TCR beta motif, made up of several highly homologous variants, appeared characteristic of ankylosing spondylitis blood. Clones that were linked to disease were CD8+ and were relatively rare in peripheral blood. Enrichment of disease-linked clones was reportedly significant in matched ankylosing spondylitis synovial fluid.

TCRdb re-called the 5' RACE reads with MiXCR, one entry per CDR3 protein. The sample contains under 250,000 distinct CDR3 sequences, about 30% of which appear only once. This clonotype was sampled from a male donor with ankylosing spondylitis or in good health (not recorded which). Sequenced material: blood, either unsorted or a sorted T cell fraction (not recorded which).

CDR3 amino acids: CASSQGPAYEQYF. The DNA of the CDR3 is TGTGCCAGCTCACAGGGCCCTGCCTACGAGCAGTACTTC. The gene calls are TRBV12-3 or TRBV12-4 and TRBJ2-7; D is perhaps TRBD1 (6 bases). There are 13 residues in the CDR3. V lost 8 bases, J lost 2 bases, and 13 bases lay in between.